This T cell receptor beta chain appears in the sequencing data of a study of cytomegalovirus exposure and HLA in healthy donors. The primer mix had 60 Vbeta and 13 Jbeta primers. Generated by immunoSEQ multiplex PCR, the TCRdb table keeps only in-frame clones and is missing some. The table has 120,000 or so clones, under 85% seen once. Trimming cost V 5 bases and J 4 bases; bases outside gene matches: 11. This CDR3 is 17 amino acids long. The germline V gene has CDR1 SEHNR and CDR2 FQNEAQ (reference sequence). Sample: PBMCs. The source of this sequence is a young man in good health and CMV-seropositive. This chain uses TRBV7-9 with TRBJ1-2; 12 nucleotides line up with TRBD1. CDR3 region: CASSHRDRGRIVYGYTF. The CDR3 DNA reads as TGTGCCAGCAGCCACCGGGACAGGGGGCGAATCGTCTATGGCTACACCTTC.